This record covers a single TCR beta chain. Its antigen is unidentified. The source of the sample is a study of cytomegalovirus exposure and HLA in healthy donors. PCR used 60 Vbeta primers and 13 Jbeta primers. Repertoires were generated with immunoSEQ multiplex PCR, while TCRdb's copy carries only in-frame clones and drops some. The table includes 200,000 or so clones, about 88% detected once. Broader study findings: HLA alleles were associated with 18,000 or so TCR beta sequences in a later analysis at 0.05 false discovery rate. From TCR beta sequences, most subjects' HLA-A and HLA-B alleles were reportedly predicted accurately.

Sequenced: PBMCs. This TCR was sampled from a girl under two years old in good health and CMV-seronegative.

CDR3 protein: CASSERGGTSLFYGYTF. DNA of the CDR3: TGTGCCAGCAGTGAAAGAGGAGGTACCTCCCTATTCTATGGCTACACCTTC. V usage is TRBV6-1 and J usage is TRBJ1-2; D ambiguous. V lost 2 bases, J lost 4 bases, and 20 bases lay in between. CDR1 and CDR2 (germline): MNHNS, SASEGT. The CDR3 has 17 residues.